This TCR beta chain was found in a study of blood T cell repertoires in COVID-19. Study overall: Sites across the United States, Italy and Spain contributed samples from acute and convalescent COVID-19. Sample material is recorded as cDNA or gDNA derived from T cells, B-cell-depleted T cells, or PBMCs.

TCRdb's table, derived via immunoSEQ multiplex PCR, lists solely in-frame clones and lacks some. The table lists around 58,000 clones, approximately 85% of them singletons. The material sequenced was peripheral blood. This clonotype originated in a human donor in a cohort sampled during active COVID-19.

The CDR3 here is CASSSDSSSGNTIYF. CDR3 nucleotides: TGCGCCAGCAGCTCGGACAGCAGCTCTGGAAACACCATATATTTT. V gene TRBV5-1 combines with J gene TRBJ1-3; D perhaps matches TRBD1 (6 bases). Trimming shortened V by 3 bases and J by 0 bases, and 10 bases separated the two germline ends. Per germline, CDR1 SGHRS and CDR2 YFSETQ. The CDR3 totals 15 residues.